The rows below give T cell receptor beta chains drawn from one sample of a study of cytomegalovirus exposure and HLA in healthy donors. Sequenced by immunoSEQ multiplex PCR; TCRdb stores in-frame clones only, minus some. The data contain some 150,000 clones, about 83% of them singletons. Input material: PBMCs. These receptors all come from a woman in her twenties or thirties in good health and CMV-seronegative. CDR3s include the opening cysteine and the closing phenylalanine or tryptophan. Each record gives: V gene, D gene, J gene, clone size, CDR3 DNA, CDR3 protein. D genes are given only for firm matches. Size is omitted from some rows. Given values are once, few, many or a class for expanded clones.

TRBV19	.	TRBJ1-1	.	TGTGCCAGTAGTATAGTTCCAGGGGCGAACACTGAAGCTTTCTTT	CASSIVPGANTEAFF
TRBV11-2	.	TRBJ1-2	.	TGTGCCAGCAGCGCCCCCCGTGGACTTAACTATGGCTACACCTTC	CASSAPRGLNYGYTF
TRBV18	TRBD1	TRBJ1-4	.	TGTGCCAGCTCACCGGGACAGCGAACTAATGAAAAACTGTTTTTT	CASSPGQRTNEKLFF
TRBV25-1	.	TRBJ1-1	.	TGTGCCAGCAGCGCGGGTCAATTGAACACTGAAGCTTTCTTT	CASSAGQLNTEAFF
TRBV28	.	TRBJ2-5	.	TGTGCCAGCAGTCCACCCCTCTACAGGGTTCAAGAGACCCAGTACTTC	CASSPPLYRVQETQYF
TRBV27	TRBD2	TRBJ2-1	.	TGTGCCAGCAGTCAACTAGCGGGAGTAGGCAATGAGCAGTTCTTC	CASSQLAGVGNEQFF
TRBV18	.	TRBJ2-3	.	TGTGCCAGCTCACGGAGGGACGGAGGGTACGATACGCAGTATTTT	CASSRRDGGYDTQYF
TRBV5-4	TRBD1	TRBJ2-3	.	TGTGCCAGCAGCCCCGAGGGATCAGGGGGCCTAGATACGCAGTATTTT	CASSPEGSGGLDTQYF
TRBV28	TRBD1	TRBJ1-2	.	TGTGCCAGCACCCCCGGGACAGGGGTTTCGGGTGGCTACACCTTC	CASTPGTGVSGGYTF
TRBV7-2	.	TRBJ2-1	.	TGTGCCAGCAGCTTAGTATTACGGGGGCAGTTCTTC	CASSLVLRGQFF
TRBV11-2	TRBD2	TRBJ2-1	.	TGTGCCAGCAGCCGGACTAGCGGGGATTACAATGAGCAGTTCTTC	CASSRTSGDYNEQFF
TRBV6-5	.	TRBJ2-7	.	TGTGCCAGCAGACTCGACAGTGACCCCCCCTACGAGCAGTACTTC	CASRLDSDPPYEQYF
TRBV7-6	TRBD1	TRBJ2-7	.	TGTGCCAGCAGTAGACGGACAGGGGAAGTGAGCGAGCAGTACTTC	CASSRRTGEVSEQYF
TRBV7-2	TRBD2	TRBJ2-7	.	TGTGCCAGCAGCTTCTCCGGGGGGGCGGTAGGCGAGCAGTACTTC	CASSFSGGAVGEQYF
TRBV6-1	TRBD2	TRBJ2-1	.	TGTGCCAGCAAACTAGCGGGAGCAAATGAGCAGTTCTTC	CASKLAGANEQFF
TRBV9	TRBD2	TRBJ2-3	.	TGTGCCAGCAGCGAGCGGGGGCGCACAGATACGCAGTATTTT	CASSERGRTDTQYF
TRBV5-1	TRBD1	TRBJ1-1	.	TGCGCCAGCAGCTTGGCCTTACCGGGACAGGGGAACACTGAAGCTTTCTTT	CASSLALPGQGNTEAFF
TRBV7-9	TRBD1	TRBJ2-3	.	TGTGCCAGCAGCTCAACCGGACAGGGAACGGATACGCAGTATTTT	CASSSTGQGTDTQYF
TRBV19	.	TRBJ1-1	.	TGTGCCAGTAGTATAGGGCAACAGGTTCTGAGGAACACTGAAGCTTTCTTT	CASSIGQQVLRNTEAFF
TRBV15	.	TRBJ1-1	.	TGTGCCACCGCAAACAGTTTGAACACTGAAGCTTTCTTT	CATANSLNTEAFF
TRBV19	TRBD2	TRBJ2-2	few	TGTGCCAGTACCGGACTAGCGAAGAACACCGGGGAGCTGTTTTTT	CASTGLAKNTGELFF
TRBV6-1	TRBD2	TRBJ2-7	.	TGTGCCAGCAAAAAAGCGGGAAGCTCCTACGAGCAGTACTTC	CASKKAGSSYEQYF
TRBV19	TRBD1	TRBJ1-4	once	TGTGCCAGTAAACAGGGGGATGCAACTAATGAAAAACTGTTTTTT	CASKQGDATNEKLFF
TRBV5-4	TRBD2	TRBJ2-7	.	TGTGCCAGCAGCTTGAATGGCGGGGGGGCCGGCGAGCAGTACTTC	CASSLNGGGAGEQYF
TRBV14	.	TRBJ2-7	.	TGTGCCAGCAGCCACCTAGTACCCTACGAGCAGTACTTC	CASSHLVPYEQYF
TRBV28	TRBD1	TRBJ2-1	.	TGTGCCAGCAGGCACGGGACAGGGGGCTCCGGTGTCAAAGTCAATGAGCAGTTCTTC	CASRHGTGGSGVKVNEQFF
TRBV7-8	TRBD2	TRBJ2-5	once	TGTGCCAGCAGCTTAGACAGACTAGCGGAGTACCAAGAGACCCAGTACTTC	CASSLDRLAEYQETQYF
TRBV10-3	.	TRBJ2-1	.	TGTGCCATCAGTGATTATTATGATGAGCAGTTCTTC	CAISDYYDEQFF
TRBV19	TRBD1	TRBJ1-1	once	TGTGCCAGTAGTAGTCAGGGGGCCGACACTGAAGCTTTCTTT	CASSSQGADTEAFF
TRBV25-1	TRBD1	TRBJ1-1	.	TGTGCCAGCAGCAGAGGAAGACAGGGGGGTGGGAACACTGAAGCTTTCTTT	CASSRGRQGGGNTEAFF
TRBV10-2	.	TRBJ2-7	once	TGCGCCAGCAAACCGGGACATGCCTACGAGCAGTACTTC	CASKPGHAYEQYF
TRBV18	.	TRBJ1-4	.	TGTGCCAGCTCACCAGCGCGCAGCCAGGGTAATGAAAAACTGTTTTTT	CASSPARSQGNEKLFF
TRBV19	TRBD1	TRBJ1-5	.	TGTGCCAGTAGTCCCCCCCGGACAGGGGCGCAGCCCCAGCATTTT	CASSPPRTGAQPQHF
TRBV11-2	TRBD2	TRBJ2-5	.	TGTGCCAGCAGCTTAGCGGCGGGGGGGCAAGAGACCCAGTACTTC	CASSLAAGGQETQYF
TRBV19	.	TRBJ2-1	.	TGTGCCAGTATGTTTGGCACCTCCTACAATGAGCAGTTCTTC	CASMFGTSYNEQFF
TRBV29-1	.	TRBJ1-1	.	TGCAGCGTCTCGGGGTCTGGGAACACTGAAGCTTTCTTT	CSVSGSGNTEAFF
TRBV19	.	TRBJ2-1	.	TGTGCCAGTAGTATAGAACTCGACAATGAGCAGTTCTTC	CASSIELDNEQFF
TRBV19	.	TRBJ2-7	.	TGTGCCAGTAGTATACAGGGCAGAAGCTCCTACGAGCAGTACTTC	CASSIQGRSSYEQYF
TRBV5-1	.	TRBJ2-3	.	TGCGCCAGCAGCCTCTCGGGACACCTCACAGATACGCAGTATTTT	CASSLSGHLTDTQYF
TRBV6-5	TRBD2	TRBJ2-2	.	TGTGCCAGCAGTTACGATGGGCTAGCGGGAGTTGGGGAGCTGTTTTTT	CASSYDGLAGVGELFF
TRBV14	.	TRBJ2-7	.	TGTGCCAGCAGCCACGGTACGTCCTACGAGCAGTACTTC	CASSHGTSYEQYF
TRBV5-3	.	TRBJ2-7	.	TGTGCCAGAAGCCCGTCGAAAGGAGCTGACTACGAGCAGTACTTC	CARSPSKGADYEQYF
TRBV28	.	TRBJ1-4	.	TGTGCCAGCAGTCGCCTTCCCGACAGTTCTAATGAAAAACTGTTTTTT	CASSRLPDSSNEKLFF
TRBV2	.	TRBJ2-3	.	TGTGCCAGCAGCGAAACAGGATTGGATACGCAGTATTTT	CASSETGLDTQYF
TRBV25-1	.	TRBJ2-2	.	TGTGCCAGCAGCCAATTTGGGAGCACCGGGGAGCTGTTTTTT	CASSQFGSTGELFF
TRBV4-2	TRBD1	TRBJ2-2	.	TGTGCCAGCAGGGGAACCGGGACAGAGAACACCGGGGAGCTGTTTTTT	CASRGTGTENTGELFF
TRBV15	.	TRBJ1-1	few	TGTGCCACCAGCTTCCAGGGGAGCACTGAAGCTTTCTTT	CATSFQGSTEAFF
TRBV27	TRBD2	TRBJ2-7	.	TGTGCCAGCAGTTTATCGTTTAGCGGGAGCCCTGAGCAGTACTTC	CASSLSFSGSPEQYF
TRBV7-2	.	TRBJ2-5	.	TGTGCCAGCAGCTTAGGAGAGACTATGGCCCAAGAGACCCAGTACTTC	CASSLGETMAQETQYF